This T cell receptor (beta chain) comes out of a study of cytomegalovirus exposure and HLA in healthy donors. General study results and limits: Reportedly, diagnosis of cytomegalovirus status by the classifier showed high specificity and sensitivity.

CDR3 length: 14 amino acids. The V and J ends lost 0 bases and 2 bases respectively, with 7 bases between them. CDR1 and CDR2 (germline): SGHNT, YYREEE (reference sequence). Remarks on this clone: Its cognate antigen is unknown.

Researchers ran the PCR with 60 Vbeta and 13 Jbeta primers. Here immunoSEQ multiplex PCR was the method, and the copy in TCRdb shows in-frame clones only, minus some. The profile shows under 250,000 clones, almost 80% of them singletons. This sequence joins TRBV5-4 and TRBJ2-3; D gene ambiguous. Sequencing was carried out using PBMCs. The origin of this receptor is a male donor in good health and CMV-seronegative. The CDR3 DNA is TGTGCCAGCAGCTTGGACTATACCACAGATACGCAGTATTTT. It specifies CASSLDYTTDTQYF.